This T cell receptor beta chain was retrieved from a study of graft-versus-host responses after intestinal transplantation. Whole-study context: Multivisceral, liver-intestinal, or isolated intestinal grafts went to recipients.

Method: immunoSEQ multiplex PCR; TCRdb's copy keeps in-frame clones and lacks some. The profile shows 60,000 to 75,000 clones, about 89% of them singletons. A word on this clone: No antigen is known for it.

Study-wide findings and caveats: Allografts of one patient group, those with graft-donor T cell macrochimerism, had high graft-versus-host to host-versus-graft clonal ratios. Some GvH clones were seen earlier in gut or blood, suggesting intestinal origin.

The V end was cut by 3 bases, the J end by 2 bases, with 12 bases between. Germline V gives CDR1 MNHNS, CDR2 SASEGT. The CDR3 extends over 15 amino acids. The specimen comprised unstimulated CD8+ T cells sorted from spleen or lymph node cells, sampled before intestinal transplant. The chain carries TRBV6-1 and TRBJ2-3; TRBD2 is a possible D gene (6 bases). This clonotype originated in a human donor who received an intestinal transplant. The CDR3 loop is CASSEEGHYTDTQYF. CDR3 nucleotides: TGTGCCAGCAGTGAGGAGGGCCACTACACAGATACGCAGTATTTT.